Presented here are 5 T cell receptor beta chains from one specimen sequenced in a study of blood T cell repertoires in COVID-19. TCRdb keeps only in-frame clones here, not all; method: immunoSEQ multiplex PCR. In the table there are approximately 200,000 clones, 85% of which are singletons. The sequencing sample was made of PBMCs or T cells enriched from blood (not recorded which). These receptors all come from a man aged 40-50 years who had recovered from COVID-19.

V gene TRBV2 combines with J gene TRBJ2-2, with TRBD1 matching 12 bases. V trimming: 3 bases; J trimming: 7 bases; junction bases outside the gene matches: 6. CDR1 and CDR2 (germline): SNHLY, FYNNEI. The CDR3 is 16 residues long. CDR3 in amino acids: CASSEAGTGGFGELFF. CDR3 DNA sequence: TGTGCCAGCAGTGAGGCCGGGACAGGGGGCTTCGGGGAGCTGTTTTTT. Filled out from reference TRBV2 and TRBJ2-2, the complete variable domain reads EPEVTQTPSHQVTQMGQEVILRCVPISNHLYFYWYRQILGQKVEFLVSFYNNEISEKSEIFDDQFSVERPDGSNFTLKIRSTKLEDSAMYFCASSEAGTGGFGELFFGEGSRLTVL.

J is TRBJ1-5 and V is TRBV10-1; perhaps TRBD1 as D (6 bases). This CDR3 region has 13 residues. Trimming took 2 bases from V and 4 from J, leaving 6 bases between them. CDR1 is WNHNN and CDR2 is SYGVQD in the germline V gene (reference sequence). CDR3 coding DNA: TGCGCCAGCAGTGAGGACAGGAATCAGCCCCAGCATTTT. Protein sequence: CASSEDRNQPQHF.

The chain joins TRBV18 to TRBJ2-1; 7 bases match TRBD1. Germline-derived CDR1 and CDR2 are KGHSH and LQKENI. CDR3 size: 14 residues. Trimming removed 5 bases from V and 8 bases from J; junction bases left unmatched: 9. CDR3 in amino acids: CASSGTESAHEQFF. CDR3 nucleotides: TGTGCCAGCTCAGGGACAGAATCCGCCCATGAGCAGTTCTTC.

The chain's CDR3 is CASSTGGIYNEQFF. The DNA for the CDR3 is TGTGCCAGCTCAACGGGAGGGATATACAATGAGCAGTTCTTC. The rearrangement links TRBV7-9 to TRBJ2-1; 8 nucleotides match TRBD2. This CDR3 has 14 amino acids. V was clipped by 8 bases and J by 4 bases; unmatched bases: 7. CDR1 and CDR2 from the germline V gene are SEHNR and FQNEAQ (reference sequence). The full variable domain, with the rest looked up from reference TRBV7-9 and TRBJ2-1, is DTGVSQNPRHKITKRGQNVTFRCDPISEHNRLYWYRQTLGQGPEFLTYFQNEAQLEKSRLLSDRFSAERPKGSFSTLEIQRTEQGDSAMYLCASSTGGIYNEQFFGPGTRLTVL.

The V call is TRBV5-6, the J call TRBJ1-2; D not resolved. With 5 bases removed from V and 9 bases from J, the gap between germline ends came to 8 bases. CDR3 size: 10 residues. Germline V gene data show CDR1 as SGHDT and CDR2 as YYEEEE. The CDR3 spells CASRGVSYTF. CDR3 bases: TGTGCCAGCAGGGGAGTCAGCTACACCTTC.